The clone carrying this TCR beta chain was seen repeatedly, ten times or more. Its matching antigen is unknown. This entry is derived from a study of T cell repertoires in cytomegalovirus infection. The V gene lost 1 base and the J gene lost 3 bases, with 10 bases spanning the gap. The CDR3 consists of 16 residues. CDR1 and CDR2 from the germline V gene are SGHVS and FQNEAQ. Points from the study as a whole: What dominated the ex vivo response were HLA-C-restricted CMV-specific TCR beta clonotypes. Carriage of CMV together with the relevant HLA was identifiable through cumulative public TCR beta family frequency.

One entry per CDR3 protein, called by TCRdb with MiXCR from the reads. The data show hundreds of thousands of distinct CDR3 sequences, 32% seen once. This sample comprised cultured CD8+ T cells from PBMCs, obtained from culture after CMV antigen stimulation. This rearrangement joins TRBV7-8 to TRBJ1-6; a weak D match, TRBD1 (5 bases). The receptor was isolated from a human donor in good health (CMV status not recorded). Some clones in this sample may be carry-over from other donors' samples. CDR3 nucleotides: TGTGCCAGCAGCTTAGAGTTGGGGGTCTATAATTCACCCCTCCACTTT. Translated, it gives CASSLELGVYNSPLHF.